The following is a T cell receptor beta chain sequence with its context. Its antigen is not yet known. The data originate from a study of CXCR3-negative and CXCR3-positive naive CD8 T cells (dated by TCRdb to the late 2010s). At the level of the whole study: In total, about 135 million TRB reads were obtained, or roughly 1.5 +/- 0.3 million reads per library. The diversity and physicochemical repertoire analyses included more than nine donors pooled from two independent experiments. TRBV-TRBJ cluster analysis included naive subsets from roughly 5 donors and memory cells from 3 donors.

CDR1 is given as SGHVS and CDR2 as FNYEAQ, both from the germline V gene. The CDR3 runs 13 amino acids, cysteine and phenylalanine included. No DNA accompanies this entry. Data came from a NextSeq 550. The Human TCR Profiling Kit (MiLaboratory) was used to prepare UMI-labeled 5' RACE TRB cDNA libraries. The full amount of extracted RNA was used for cDNA synthesis, and the full amount of resulting cDNA was used for PCR amplification. Libraries were prepared in parallel with an identical number of PCR cycles. Under the source paper's analysis protocol: About 50,000 +/- 10,000 unique UMI-labeled TRB cDNA molecules per library were extracted with MIGEC and MiXCR, with at least two reads per UMI required. An average of 40,000 +/- 10,000 functional in-frame TRB CDR3 nucleotide clonotypes without stop codons was found per library. Diversity metrics, including normalized Shannon-Wiener and Chao1, were computed in VDJtools after downsampling to 5000 UMI-labeled TRB molecules per sample. Clonotype-size-weighted physicochemical properties of the central five CDR3 residues (interaction energy, strength, volume and Kidera factor 4) were computed in VDJtools. TCRdb reprocessed the reads, and each CDR3 protein sequence is entered once, without DNA. The V and J calls shown here were made by TCRdb, not taken from the authors' results. This sample's clone table shows some 85,000 distinct CDR3 sequences. Approximately 0.5% of the sample rests with the top ten.

Paper-wide results and their limitations: Similar TRBV-TRBJ usage was shown by naive CXCR3-negative and CXCR3-positive cells from the same donor, whereas distinct patterns were shown by memory cells. Because surface CD5, which is linked to self-reactivity in mice, was comparable between the naive subsets, TCR interaction strength was also inferred from TRB CDR3 physicochemical properties. Freshly isolated PBMCs were used for most assays because CXCR3 expression went down partially after cryopreservation. Repertoire diversity was comparably high in both naive subsets but much lower in memory CD8+ T cells. TRB CDR3s from CXCR3-positive naive cells showed higher hydrophobicity (lower Kidera factor 4), lower energy, and higher strength and volume indices than CXCR3-negative naive cells.

Each CD8+ T cell subset was flow-sorted in triplicate, and some 310,000 cells per subset were placed directly into RLT lysis buffer. Naive CD8+ T cells were defined stringently as CD45RO-CCR7+CD27+CD95- to exclude memory contaminants. Peripheral blood mononuclear cells were isolated from buffy coats by standard density gradient centrifugation. A FACSAria III was used to flow-sort naive CD8+ T cells into CXCR3-negative and CXCR3-positive populations. Total RNA was extracted from sorted cells using an RNeasy Mini Kit. This sequence uses TRBV7-6 and TRBJ2-7. Sequences were obtained from naive CXCR3+ CD8+ T cells from blood. The cell subset or site label here, explained by the study, means: CD45RO-CCR7+CD27+CD95- naive CD8+ T cells expressing CXCR3 (TNR3+). The sequence was collected from a human donor in good health. Some clones in this sample may be carry-over from other donors' samples. The CDR3 protein is CASSPTDLNEQYF.